These 28 T cell receptor beta chains share one sample of origin, sequenced in a study of Ad26.COV2.S vaccination and SARS-CoV-2 variants (dated by TCRdb to the early 2020s). The sample's treatment or condition label, in plain terms: about 20 received Ad26.COV2.S at low or high dose, single or two shots; five or six received placebo; per-sample allocation not given. Repertoires of vaccine and placebo recipients were sequenced from samples taken on day 63 after the first injection. The library was generated by the immunoSEQ multiplex PCR assay. TCRdb limited this immuneACCESS table to in-frame rearrangements with V and J called. A share of clones is missing; checked studies link under half to unresolved V genes, and the rest is unexplained. The sample yields hundreds of thousands of clones; roughly 89% were counted once. Roughly 2.5% of the sample rests with the top ten. The sequencing used peripheral blood, collected in a trial of Ad26.COV2.S vaccine versus placebo. These TCRs come from a person between 18 and 60 years old who received the Ad26.COV2.S COVID-19 vaccine or a placebo.

The chain carries TRBV18 and TRBJ2-7; 7 bases are shared with TRBD2. Germline CDR1 and CDR2: KGHSH and LQKENI. CDR3 size: 13 residues. V was clipped by 4 bases and J by 6 bases; unmatched bases: 6. CDR3 amino acids: CASSLQRGAEQYV. CDR3 nucleotide sequence: TGTGCCAGCTCACTCCAGCGGGGAGCCGAGCAGTACGTC.

V usage is TRBV19 and J usage is TRBJ2-5; weak D call: TRBD2 (5 bases). The CDR3 runs 14 residues. In germline, CDR1 is LNHDA, CDR2 SQIVND (reference sequence). V lost 4 bases to trimming and J lost 4 bases, with 13 bases between them. The DNA for the CDR3 is TGTGCCAGTAGTAAGTTTAGCGAGCGAGAGACCCAGTACTTC. Residues: CASSKFSERETQYF.

The gene calls are TRBV6-6 and TRBJ1-1, with TRBD1 matching over 9 bases. Losses at the gene ends were 6 bases for V and 7 bases for J; bases not matched to a gene: 6. CDR3 length equals 13 residues. Germline V CDR1 and CDR2: MNHNY, SVGAGI (reference sequence). CDR3 nucleotides: TGTGCCAGCAGCTACAGGGGGCTGGATGAAGCTTTCTTT. This encodes CASSYRGLDEAFF.

The chain uses TRBV10-3 and TRBJ1-2; D possibly corresponds to TRBD1 (6 bases). The CDR3 runs 13 residues. CDR1 and CDR2 from the germline V gene are ENHRY and SYGVKD. The ends were cut back, 4 bases at V and 10 bases at J, with 16 bases in the middle. CDR3 in DNA: TGTGCCATCAGTGGGGGGCAGGGAGTCGACTACACCTTC. It codes for CAISGGQGVDYTF.

The V call is TRBV7-2, the J call TRBJ2-2; D possibly corresponds to TRBD1 (6 bases). With 5 bases removed from V and 3 bases from J, the gap between germline ends came to 16 bases. Germline CDR1 SGHTA, CDR2 FQGNSA. This CDR3 is 16 amino acids long. The CDR3, as DNA: TGTGCCAGCAGCCCCCACAGGGTCGGTTACACCGGGGAGCTGTTTTTT. Amino acid sequence: CASSPHRVGYTGELFF.

Remarks on this clone: Other DNA sequences of this sample code for an identical CDR3. V is TRBV6-6 and J is TRBJ2-5; D perhaps matches TRBD1 (6 bases). The CDR3 has 11 residues. Trimming pared 11 bases from V and 5 bases from J, leaving 12 bases between. Per the germline V gene, CDR1 is MNHNY and CDR2 is SVGAGI (reference sequence). Here the CDR3 DNA reads TGTGCCTCCTCTAGGGGGGAGACCCAGTACTTC. This gives the protein CASSRGETQYF.

The V gene is TRBV15, the J gene TRBJ1-1; 9 bases align to TRBD1. Losses at the gene ends were 1 base for V and 4 bases for J; bases not matched to a gene: 7. The CDR3 has 16 residues. Germline V lookup: CDR1 LNHNV, CDR2 YYDKDF (reference sequence). The CDR3, as DNA: TGTGCCACCAGCAGAGGACCAACAGGGGGCGTCACTGAAGCTTTCTTT. Residues: CATSRGPTGGVTEAFF.

In DNA form, the CDR3 reads TGTGCCAGCAGCCAAGGTTTAGGATCCTACAATGAGCAGTTCTTC. It encodes CASSQGLGSYNEQFF. The gene calls are TRBV4-2 and TRBJ2-1; D remains unclear. V shed 1 base and J shed 1 base, with 8 bases lying between them. The CDR3 is 15 residues long. Germline CDR1 LGHNA, CDR2 YNFKEQ.

This clone appeared a single time. The chain recombines TRBV4-3 with TRBJ1-4; 10 nucleotides align to TRBD1. The germline V gene encodes CDR1 LGHNA and CDR2 YSLEER. The V and J ends lost 4 bases and 8 bases, in that order; junction bases with no gene match: 4. The CDR3 spans 14 residues. The CDR3 region has the DNA TGCGCCAGCAGCCCGGGGACAGGGGTGGAAAAACTGTTTTTT. Protein sequence: CASSPGTGVEKLFF.

This chain links TRBV7-2 with TRBJ2-3, with TRBD2 as a possible D gene (5 bases). The length of the CDR3 is 16 residues. Between the trimmed V and J ends, which lost 1 base and 4 bases, there was a span of 15 bases. CDR1 and CDR2 (germline): SGHTA, FQGNSA. The DNA of the CDR3 is TGTGCCAGCAGCTTAGTGTTCTGGGAGAGGTCAGATACGCAGTATTTT. This gives the protein CASSLVFWERSDTQYF.

The rearrangement uses TRBV3-1 (or the pseudogene TRBV3-2) and TRBJ2-1; D is perhaps TRBD1 or TRBD2 (6 bases each). The length of the CDR3 is 18 residues. CDR1 and CDR2 (germline): LGHDT, YNNKEL (reference sequence). The V end was cut by 3 bases, the J end by 0 bases, with 18 bases between. The CDR3 DNA follows: TGTGCCAGCAGCCATAACGGTGGGGGGCCAAGCTCCTACAATGAGCAGTTCTTC. This sequence encodes CASSHNGGGPSSYNEQFF.

The CDR3 protein is CASSPSRGGTGVPSGGANVLTF. The CDR3 DNA reads TGTGCCAGCAGCCCATCAAGAGGGGGGACAGGGGTCCCCTCCGGTGGGGCCAACGTCCTGACTTTC. This sequence joins TRBV9 and TRBJ2-6; 10 bases match TRBD1. J lost 3 bases, V lost 4 bases, and 22 bases had no gene match. The length of the CDR3 is 22 residues. In germline, CDR1 is SGDLS, CDR2 YYNGEE.

There are a few counts of this clone. The V and J genes are TRBV7-3 and TRBJ2-7; weak D call: TRBD1 (5 bases). Germline loops: CDR1 SGHTA, CDR2 FQGTGA. V was trimmed by 2 bases and J by 4 bases, leaving 12 bases between them. The CDR3 has 14 amino acids. The chain's CDR3 is CASSLGQGAYEQYF. The CDR3, as DNA: TGTGCCAGCAGCTTAGGGCAGGGCGCGTACGAGCAGTACTTC.

V and J are TRBV4-3 and TRBJ1-1; no firm D call. The V gene lost 0 bases and the J gene lost 8 bases, with 10 bases spanning the gap. CDR3 length: 13 residues. CDR1 LGHNA and CDR2 YSLEER come from the germline V gene. CDR3 bases: TGCGCCAGCAGCCAAGAAATTCAGAGAGAAGCTTTCTTT. Translation gives CASSQEIQREAFF.

This chain connects TRBV15 to TRBJ2-7, with D unresolved. The V and J ends lost 3 bases and 5 bases respectively, with 8 bases between them. Germline assignment: CDR1 LNHNV and CDR2 YYDKDF (reference sequence). The CDR3 is made up of 12 amino acids. The CDR3 loop is CATSSGLDEQYF. The CDR3 region has the DNA TGTGCCACCAGCAGCGGCTTAGACGAGCAGTACTTC.

The V gene is TRBV30, the J gene TRBJ2-3; the D gene could be TRBD1 or TRBD2 (5 bases each). The CDR3 is 17 residues long. The germline gives CDR1 GTSNPN, CDR2 SVGIG (reference sequence). V was shortened by 5 bases and J by 6 bases, with 27 bases between the two germline ends. The CDR3 nucleotides read TGTGCCTGGGGGCGGGCAGGGTTCCGGTTTCACACTGATACGCAGTATTTT. It codes for CAWGRAGFRFHTDTQYF.

The CDR3 reads CASSLGGIYEQYF. DNA for the CDR3: TGTGCCAGCAGTTTGGGGGGAATCTACGAGCAGTACTTC. The V and J genes are TRBV28 and TRBJ2-7; D possibly corresponds to TRBD2 (6 bases). Between the trimmed V and J ends, which lost 3 bases and 3 bases, there was a span of 9 bases. There are 13 residues in the CDR3. CDR1 is MDHEN, CDR2 SYDVKM, per germline.

The chain joins TRBV19 to TRBJ1-1, with 7 bases that match TRBD1. Germline values: CDR1 LNHDA, CDR2 SQIVND (reference sequence). The CDR3 length is 15 residues. V was clipped by 5 bases and J by 1 base; unmatched bases: 7. The CDR3 loop is CASSLGTVQNTEAFF. In DNA, the CDR3 is TGTGCCAGTAGTTTGGGGACAGTCCAGAACACTGAAGCTTTCTTT. The full variable domain, in which reference TRBV19 and TRBJ1-1 provide the parts outside the CDR3, is DGGITQSPKYLFRKEGQNVTLSCEQNLNHDAMYWYRQDPGQGLRLIYYSQIVNDFQKGDIAEGYSVSREKKESFPLTVTSAQKNPTAFYLCASSLGTVQNTEAFFGQGTRLTVV.

The chain employs TRBV27 and TRBJ2-1; TRBD2 is a possible D gene (7 bases). Trimming removed 1 base from V and 4 bases from J, with 14 bases in between. This CDR3 is 16 amino acids long. The V gene's germline CDR1 is MNHEY and CDR2 SMNVEV (reference sequence). The CDR3 loop reads CASSLWVGGQYNEQFF. In DNA, the CDR3 is TGTGCCAGCAGTTTATGGGTCGGGGGGCAGTACAATGAGCAGTTCTTC.

The chain links TRBV7-9 to TRBJ2-7; TRBD1 or TRBD2 may be the D gene (5 bases each). The ends were cut back, 3 bases at V and 5 bases at J, with 11 bases in the middle. The length of the CDR3 is 13 residues. The V gene's germline CDR1 is SEHNR and CDR2 FQNEAQ (reference sequence). CDR3 in amino acids: CASSLGPDHEQYV. The CDR3 bases are TGTGCCAGCAGCTTGGGACCCGACCACGAGCAGTACGTC.

The V call is TRBV4-1, the J call TRBJ2-5; either TRBD1 or TRBD2 may fit D (6 bases each). The CDR3 is 14 amino acids. The germline gives CDR1 MGHRA, CDR2 YSYEKL. Trimming cost V 6 bases and J 5 bases, with 16 bases left between them. CDR3 residues: CASRAGGPGETQYF. DNA of the CDR3: TGCGCCAGCAGGGCTGGGGGGCCCGGGGAGACCCAGTACTTC.

V and J are TRBV5-1 and TRBJ1-1; D unresolved. The V end lost 7 bases, the J end lost 0 bases, and 16 bases lay between the germline ends. This CDR3 has 15 residues. Germline-derived CDR1 and CDR2 are SGHRS and YFSETQ. The CDR3 is CASRPRSAMNTEAFF. The CDR3 coding sequence is TGCGCCAGCCGCCCGCGTTCGGCCATGAACACTGAAGCTTTCTTT. The full variable domain, in which reference TRBV5-1 and TRBJ1-1 provide the parts outside the CDR3, is KAGVTQTPRYLIKTRGQQVTLSCSPISGHRSVSWYQQTPGQGLQFLFEYFSETQRNKGNFPGRFSGRQFSNSRSEMNVSTLELGDSALYLCASRPRSAMNTEAFFGQGTRLTVV.

The chain joins TRBV4-3 to TRBJ2-3; TRBD1 or TRBD2 may be the D gene (5 bases each). Trimming pared 0 bases from V and 1 base from J, leaving 20 bases between. The CDR3 is 19 amino acids. Germline CDR1 reads LGHNA; CDR2 reads YSLEER. Here the CDR3 reads CASSQERALDITRTDTQYF. DNA of the CDR3: TGCGCCAGCAGCCAAGAGAGGGCACTGGACATTACTCGCACAGATACGCAGTATTTT.

The rearrangement joins TRBV5-1 to TRBJ1-4; no reliable D call. The CDR3 is made up of 15 amino acids. Trimming took off 0 bases at V and 3 bases at J, with 9 bases between the two ends. The germline CDR1 and CDR2 sequences are SGHRS and YFSETQ. CDR3 protein: CASSLATQANEKLFF. For the CDR3, the DNA is TGCGCCAGCAGCTTGGCCACCCAGGCTAATGAAAAACTGTTTTTT.

V usage is TRBV5-6 and J usage is TRBJ1-3; no firm D call. Trimming left V 0 bases short and J 0 bases short, with 7 bases between. The CDR3 is 15 amino acids. Germline CDR1 is SGHDT and CDR2 is YYEEEE. The CDR3 coding sequence is TGTGCCAGCAGCTTGGGAGTCCACTCTGGAAACACCATATATTTT. Its translation is CASSLGVHSGNTIYF. Full variable domain (outside the CDR3, taken from reference TRBV5-6 and TRBJ1-3): DAGVTQSPTHLIKTRGQQVTLRCSPKSGHDTVSWYQQALGQGPQFIFQYYEEEERQRGNFPDRFSGHQFPNYSSELNVNALLLGDSALYLCASSLGVHSGNTIYFGEGSWLTVV.

This chain links TRBV7-6 with TRBJ2-3, with D unresolved. The CDR3 length is 15 residues. Trimming removed 4 bases at V and 2 bases at J, with 13 bases between. Germline V lookup: CDR1 SGHVS, CDR2 FNYEAQ. Written as DNA, the CDR3 is TGTGCCAGCAGCTCTGTAGCCGGGTCCACAGATACGCAGTATTTT. It translates to CASSSVAGSTDTQYF.

V is TRBV7-2 and J is TRBJ2-5; TRBD2 aligns across 8 bases. CDR1 is SGHTA, CDR2 FQGNSA, per germline. The CDR3 consists of 18 residues. Trimming removed 1 base from V and 5 bases from J; junction bases left unmatched: 15. The CDR3 spells CASSLVFVVAGRAETQYF. CDR3 in DNA: TGTGCCAGCAGCTTAGTTTTCGTGGTAGCGGGGCGAGCGGAGACCCAGTACTTC.

The chain uses TRBV18 and TRBJ1-1; D remains ambiguous. Germline values: CDR1 KGHSH, CDR2 LQKENI. There are 14 residues in the CDR3. The V gene lost 2 bases and the J gene lost 2 bases, with 9 bases spanning the gap. The CDR3 here is CASSPVRKNTEAFF. The CDR3 DNA reads TGTGCCAGCTCACCAGTGCGAAAAAACACTGAAGCTTTCTTT.